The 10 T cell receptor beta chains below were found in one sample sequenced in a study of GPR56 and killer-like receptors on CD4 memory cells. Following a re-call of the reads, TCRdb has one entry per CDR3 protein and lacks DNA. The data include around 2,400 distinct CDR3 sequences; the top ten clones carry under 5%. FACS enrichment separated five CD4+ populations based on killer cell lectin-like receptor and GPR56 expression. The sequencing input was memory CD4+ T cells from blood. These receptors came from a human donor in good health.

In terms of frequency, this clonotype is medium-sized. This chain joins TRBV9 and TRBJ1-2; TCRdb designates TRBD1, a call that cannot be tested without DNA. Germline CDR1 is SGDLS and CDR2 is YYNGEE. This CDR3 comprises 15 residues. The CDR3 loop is CASSGTGGAIYGYTF.

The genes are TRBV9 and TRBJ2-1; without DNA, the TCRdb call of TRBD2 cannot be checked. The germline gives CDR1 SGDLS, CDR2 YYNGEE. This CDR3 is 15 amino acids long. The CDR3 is CASSPGLEAYNEQFF.

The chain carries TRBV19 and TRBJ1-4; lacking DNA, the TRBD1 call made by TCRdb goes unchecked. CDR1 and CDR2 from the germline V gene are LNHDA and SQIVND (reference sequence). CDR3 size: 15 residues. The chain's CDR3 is CASGLTGTGGGKLFF.

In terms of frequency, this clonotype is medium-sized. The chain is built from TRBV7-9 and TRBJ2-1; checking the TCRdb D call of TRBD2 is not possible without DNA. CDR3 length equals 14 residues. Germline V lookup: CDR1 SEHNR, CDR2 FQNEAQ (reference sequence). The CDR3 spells CARGGQGPIDEQFF.

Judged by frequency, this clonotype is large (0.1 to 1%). CDR3 loop: CASSKGQKLTGELFF. The genes are TRBV6-2 or TRBV6-3 and TRBJ2-2. CDR1 and CDR2 (germline): MNHEY, SVGEGT. The CDR3 runs 15 residues.

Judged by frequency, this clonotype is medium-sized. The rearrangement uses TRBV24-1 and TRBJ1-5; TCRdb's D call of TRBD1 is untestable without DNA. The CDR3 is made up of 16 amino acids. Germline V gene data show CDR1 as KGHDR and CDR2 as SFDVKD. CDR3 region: CATSDSRTAPHQPQHF.

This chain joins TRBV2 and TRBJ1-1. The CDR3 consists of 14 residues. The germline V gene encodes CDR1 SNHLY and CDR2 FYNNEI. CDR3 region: CASSADGSNTEAFF. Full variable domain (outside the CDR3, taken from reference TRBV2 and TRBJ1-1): EPEVTQTPSHQVTQMGQEVILRCVPISNHLYFYWYRQILGQKVEFLVSFYNNEISEKSEIFDDQFSVERPDGSNFTLKIRSTKLEDSAMYFCASSADGSNTEAFFGQGTRLTVV.

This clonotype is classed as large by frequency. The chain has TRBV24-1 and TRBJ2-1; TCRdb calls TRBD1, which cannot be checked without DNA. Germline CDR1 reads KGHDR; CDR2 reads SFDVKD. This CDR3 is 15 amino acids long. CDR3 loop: CATSPSRQGHNEQFF.

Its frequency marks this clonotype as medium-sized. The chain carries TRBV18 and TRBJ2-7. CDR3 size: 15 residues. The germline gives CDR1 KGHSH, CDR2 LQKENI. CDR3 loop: CASSTAKMVGNEQYF. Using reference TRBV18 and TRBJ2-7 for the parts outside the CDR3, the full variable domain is NAGVMQNPRHLVRRRGQEARLRCSPMKGHSHVYWYRQLPEEGLKFMVYLQKENIIDESGMPKERFSAEFPKEGPSILRIQQVVRGDSAAYFCASSTAKMVGNEQYFGPGTRLTVT.

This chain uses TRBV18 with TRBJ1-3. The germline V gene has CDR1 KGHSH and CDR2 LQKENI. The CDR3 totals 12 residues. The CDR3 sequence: CASSPSGDTIYF.